Listed here are 18 T cell receptor beta chains from one sample, sequenced in a study of CD4 T cells in relation to SARS-CoV-2 and coronaviruses. No antigen has been assigned to these receptors. Method: immunoSEQ multiplex PCR; TCRdb's copy keeps in-frame clones and lacks some. The sample holds about 26,000 clones, 73% seen once. CD4+ T cells from unexposed donors were obtained before the COVID-19 pandemic (2011-2018). The cells were cultured for about ten days before CD4+ T cells were isolated. Sequencing input: CD4+ T cells from PBMCs, cultured in vitro. These receptors came from a human donor in good health.

This chain joins TRBV10-3 and TRBJ2-7; D gene unclear. V lost 2 bases and J lost 5, with 4 bases in between. Germline V lookup: CDR1 ENHRY, CDR2 SYGVKD. The CDR3 is made up of 11 amino acids. The CDR3 nucleotides are TGTGCCATCAGTGAGGCAAACGAGCAGTACTTC. As protein: CAISEANEQYF.

This clone showed up just once. The rearrangement uses TRBV7-9 and TRBJ1-5; 8 bases map to TRBD1. J lost 0 bases, V lost 5 bases, and 15 bases had no gene match. This CDR3 has 19 residues. Germline CDR1 and CDR2: SEHNR and FQNEAQ (reference sequence). CDR3 DNA sequence: TGTGCCAGCAGCCGATCGTACCCCGGGACAGGCTATAGCAATCAGCCCCAGCATTTT. Amino acid sequence: CASSRSYPGTGYSNQPQHF.

This sequence joins TRBV3-1 (or the pseudogene TRBV3-2) and TRBJ2-2; 16 bases are a match to TRBD2. There are 19 residues in the CDR3. V shed 4 bases and J 5 bases; nucleotides not matched to a gene: 10. Germline CDR1 is LGHDT and CDR2 is YNNKEL (reference sequence). CDR3 sequence: CASSRLGLAGGPRTGELFF. The CDR3 nucleotides are TGTGCCAGCAGCCGATTGGGACTAGCGGGAGGGCCGAGGACCGGGGAGCTGTTTTTT.

This clone was observed a single time. The rearrangement links TRBV5-1 to TRBJ1-2; D is ambiguous. V lost 0 bases and J 5 bases, leaving 8 bases between the germline ends. Looked up from germline, CDR1 is SGHRS and CDR2 is YFSETQ. The CDR3 runs 13 residues. CDR3 nucleotides: TGCGCCAGCAGCTTGGGCGACGGGTATGGCTACACCTTC. Protein sequence: CASSLGDGYGYTF.

The chain carries TRBV2 and TRBJ1-2, with TRBD1 as a possible D gene (5 bases). The CDR3 spans 13 residues. Germline V gene lookup returns CDR1 SNHLY and CDR2 FYNNEI. V was trimmed by 2 bases and J by 8 bases, leaving 12 bases between them. CDR3 sequence reads: CASSERSGYGYTF. The CDR3 nucleotides read TGTGCCAGCAGTGAAAGGTCAGGGTACGGCTACACCTTC.

CDR3: CASSQEPSPDTEAFF. Here the CDR3 DNA reads TGTGCCAGCAGCCAAGAGCCCAGCCCGGACACTGAAGCTTTCTTT. V usage is TRBV3-1 (or the pseudogene TRBV3-2) and J usage is TRBJ1-1; D unclear. This CDR3 spans 15 amino acids. Trimming removed 0 bases from V and 3 bases from J, with 11 bases in between. In germline, CDR1 is LGHDT, CDR2 YNNKEL (reference sequence).

V and J are TRBV3-1 (or the pseudogene TRBV3-2) and TRBJ1-4, with TRBD1 identical over 9 bases. J gave up 2 bases and V 2 bases, and 6 bases lay outside the gene matches. Germline CDR1 reads LGHDT; CDR2 reads YNNKEL (reference sequence). The CDR3 totals 17 residues. The CDR3 here is CASSQYGQGRTNEKLFF. CDR3 sequence (DNA): TGTGCCAGCAGCCAATACGGACAGGGGCGGACTAATGAAAAACTGTTTTTT.

The V gene is TRBV29-1, the J gene TRBJ2-1, with 12 bases aligning to TRBD1. The CDR3 consists of 14 residues. J lost 7 bases, V lost 6 bases, and 7 bases had no gene match. CDR1 is SQVTM, CDR2 ANQGSEA, per germline. CDR3 DNA: TGCAGCGTCCTCAAGGGACAGGGGGCGAATGAGCAGTTCTTC. This sequence encodes CSVLKGQGANEQFF.

The rearrangement joins TRBV7-8 to TRBJ2-1; TRBD2 agrees at 12 bases. The CDR3 totals 15 residues. Unmatched junction bases numbered 3, after V lost 1 base and J lost 8 bases. CDR1 SGHVS and CDR2 FQNEAQ come from the germline V gene. In DNA form, the CDR3 reads TGTGCCAGCAGCTTAGGACTAGCGGGGGCCGATGAGCAGTTCTTC. This translates into CASSLGLAGADEQFF. Based on the CDR3 plus reference TRBV7-8 and TRBJ2-1, the full variable domain is GAGVSQSPRYKVAKRGQDVALRCDPISGHVSLFWYQQALGQGPEFLTYFQNEAQLDKSGLPSDRFFAERPEGSVSTLKIQRTQQEDSAVYLCASSLGLAGADEQFFGPGTRLTVL.

This chain links TRBV5-6 with TRBJ1-5; D gene uncertain. Deletions cut 1 base from V and 0 bases from J, with 8 bases between. Germline-derived CDR1 and CDR2 are SGHDT and YYEEEE. The CDR3 is 15 residues long. The CDR3 spells CASSLLLSSNQPQHF. CDR3 in DNA: TGTGCCAGCAGCTTGTTGTTGAGTAGCAATCAGCCCCAGCATTTT. Looking up the rest from reference TRBV5-6 and TRBJ1-5 gives the full variable domain: DAGVTQSPTHLIKTRGQQVTLRCSPKSGHDTVSWYQQALGQGPQFIFQYYEEEERQRGNFPDRFSGHQFPNYSSELNVNALLLGDSALYLCASSLLLSSNQPQHFGDGTRLSIL.

This clone was found a few times. This chain uses TRBV7-7 with TRBJ2-1; TRBD2 matches 8 bases. Germline CDR1 reads SSHAT; CDR2 reads FNYEAQ (reference sequence). This CDR3 region has 15 residues. V lost 2 bases and J lost 10; bases outside the gene matches: 10. CDR3 DNA: TGTGCCAGCAGCTTATTGCGGGGGGCCCAAGGGGAGCAGTTCTTC. As protein: CASSLLRGAQGEQFF.

The chain is built from TRBV4-3 and TRBJ2-1; TRBD2 agrees at 7 bases. Germline V CDR1 and CDR2: LGHNA, YSLEER. The CDR3 totals 19 residues. V dropped 0 bases and J dropped 7; count of bases not matched to a gene: 18. As DNA, the CDR3 is TGCGCCAGCAGCCAAGATGGCCCGTGGGGGGAGGGCCCACGAAATGAGCAGTTCTTC. It translates to CASSQDGPWGEGPRNEQFF.

This clone occurred a few times. J is TRBJ2-2 and V is TRBV27, with 10 bases identical to TRBD2. The CDR3 consists of 16 residues. The V segment lost 3 bases and the J segment 6 bases; nucleotides outside the gene matches: 7. The V gene's germline CDR1 is MNHEY and CDR2 SMNVEV (reference sequence). The CDR3 spells CASSFSGLAGAGELFF. In DNA form, the CDR3 reads TGTGCCAGCAGTTTCTCGGGGCTAGCGGGAGCCGGGGAGCTGTTTTTT.

The rearrangement joins TRBV7-2 to TRBJ1-5; 7 bases align to TRBD1. Trimming removed 3 bases from V and 6 bases from J; junction bases left unmatched: 11. The CDR3 spans 16 residues. Germline V gene data show CDR1 as SGHTA and CDR2 as FQGNSA. This chain's CDR3 is CASSFAGVGGGQPQHF. The CDR3 region has the DNA TGTGCCAGCAGCTTCGCGGGAGTAGGGGGCGGTCAGCCCCAGCATTTT. Based on the CDR3 plus reference TRBV7-2 and TRBJ1-5, the full variable domain is GAGVSQSPSNKVTEKGKDVELRCDPISGHTALYWYRQSLGQGLEFLIYFQGNSAPDKSGLPSDRFSAERTGGSVSTLTIQRTQQEDSAVYLCASSFAGVGGGQPQHFGDGTRLSIL.

The V call is TRBV4-3, the J call TRBJ1-1; D gene unclear. Germline V lookup: CDR1 LGHNA, CDR2 YSLEER. The V gene lost 0 bases and the J gene lost 0 bases, with 8 bases spanning the gap. The CDR3 spans 15 residues. Here the CDR3 DNA reads TGCGCCAGCAGCCAAGATCATACGGTGAACACTGAAGCTTTCTTT. This sequence encodes CASSQDHTVNTEAFF.

This clone was counted a few times. The CDR3 DNA follows: TGTGCCAGTAGTACAACAGCGAACACTGAAGCTTTCTTT. It specifies CASSTTANTEAFF. The chain joins TRBV19 to TRBJ1-1; the D is unclear. Germline V lookup: CDR1 LNHDA, CDR2 SQIVND (reference sequence). Deletions cut 4 bases from V and 1 base from J, with 7 bases between. There are 13 residues in the CDR3.

The chain recombines TRBV7-2 with TRBJ2-5; 15 bases line up with TRBD2. Germline CDR1 SGHTA, CDR2 FQGNSA. The CDR3 totals 15 residues. V trimming: 5 bases; J trimming: 6 bases; junction bases outside the gene matches: 4. CDR3 sequence: CASSEGLAGGQTQYF. CDR3 bases: TGTGCCAGCAGCGAGGGACTAGCGGGGGGTCAGACCCAGTACTTC. The full variable domain, completed using reference TRBV7-2 and TRBJ2-5, is GAGVSQSPSNKVTEKGKDVELRCDPISGHTALYWYRQSLGQGLEFLIYFQGNSAPDKSGLPSDRFSAERTGGSVSTLTIQRTQQEDSAVYLCASSEGLAGGQTQYFGPGTRLLVL.

The chain joins TRBV20-1 to TRBJ2-7, with 7 bases fitting TRBD1. Germline V lookup: CDR1 DFQATT, CDR2 SNEGSKA (reference sequence). V lost 3 bases to trimming and J lost 4 bases; unmatched junction nucleotides: 21. The CDR3 has 18 amino acids. CDR3 nucleotide sequence: TGCAGTGCTAGTGATTTTTTGGGTACCGGGACAGAAATTTACGAGCAGTACTTC. Translation: CSASDFLGTGTEIYEQYF.